This TCR beta chain emerged from a study of cytomegalovirus exposure and HLA in healthy donors. This CDR3 spans 14 amino acids. Trimming left V 3 bases short and J 4 bases short, with 14 bases between. The germline V gene encodes CDR1 SQVTM and CDR2 ANQGSEA. Vbeta (60) and Jbeta (13) primers were used in the PCR. Libraries were prepared by immunoSEQ multiplex PCR; TCRdb keeps only in-frame clonotypes and omits some of them. Among about 160,000 clones, approximately 81% were seen once, and the ten largest hold around 7.7%. The chain joins TRBV29-1 to TRBJ2-3; D perhaps matches TRBD1 (5 bases). The TCR was taken from a woman under 40 in good health and CMV-seropositive. The sequencing sample was made of PBMCs. The CDR3 protein is CSVENPQGSDTQYF. CDR3 nucleotide sequence: TGCAGCGTTGAGAATCCTCAGGGTTCAGATACGCAGTATTTT.